The clone carrying this T cell receptor (beta chain) was detected only once. The data derive from a study of blood T cell repertoires in COVID-19. This CDR3 is 17 amino acids long. V lost 0 bases and J lost 4; bases outside the gene matches: 11. The germline V gene has CDR1 LGHNA and CDR2 YNFKEQ. The method was immunoSEQ multiplex PCR; TCRdb's version includes in-frame clones alone and lacks a portion of them. The sample includes some 390,000 clones, around 87% of them seen just once. The sequencing sample was made of peripheral blood. The chain is built from TRBV4-2 and TRBJ1-2, with TRBD1 identical over 7 bases. This receptor was obtained from a woman in her sixties with COVID-19, enrolled during active disease. The CDR3 region is CASSQDGTANSFYGYTF. The CDR3 bases are TGTGCCAGCAGCCAAGATGGGACAGCCAATTCCTTCTATGGCTACACCTTC.